This T cell receptor (beta chain) appears in the sequencing data of a study of glioma-infiltrating T cells. Whole-study results and caveats: Tissue and blood shared very few CDR3 sequences.

V lost 5 bases and J 6 bases, leaving 16 bases between the germline ends. CDR3 length: 14 amino acids. Germline V gene sequence: CDR1 MNHNS, CDR2 SASEGT. Remarks on this clonotype: Antigen: not known.

TCR alpha and beta CDR3 regions were amplified from RNA using iRepertoire nested multiplex PCR. Input was about 95-400 ng of tissue mRNA or PBMC total RNA. Each CDR3 protein gets one entry after TCRdb re-called the multiplex PCR reads with MiXCR. Among about 140,000 distinct CDR3 sequences listed, about two fifths were seen once. The chain combines TRBV6-1 with TRBJ2-5; D perhaps matches TRBD1 (6 bases). The sequence derives from a human donor with low-grade glioma or glioblastoma, undergoing nonglioma brain surgery, or in good health (not recorded which). The specimen was glioma tissue, nonneoplastic brain tissue, or PBMCs (not recorded which). The CDR3 sequence: CASSRTQGIKTQYF. In nucleotides, the CDR3 is TGTGCCAGCAGTCGGACACAGGGTATCAAGACCCAGTACTTC.